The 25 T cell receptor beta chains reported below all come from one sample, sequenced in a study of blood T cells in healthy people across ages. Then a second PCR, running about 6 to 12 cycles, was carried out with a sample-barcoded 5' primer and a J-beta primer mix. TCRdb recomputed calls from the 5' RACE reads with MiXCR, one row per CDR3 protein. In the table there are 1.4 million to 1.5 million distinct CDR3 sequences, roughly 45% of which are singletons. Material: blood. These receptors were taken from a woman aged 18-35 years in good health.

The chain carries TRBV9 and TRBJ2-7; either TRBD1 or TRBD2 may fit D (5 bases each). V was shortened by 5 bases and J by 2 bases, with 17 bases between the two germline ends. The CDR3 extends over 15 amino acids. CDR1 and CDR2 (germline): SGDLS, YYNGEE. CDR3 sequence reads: CASSASGTVAYEQYF. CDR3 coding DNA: TGTGCCAGCAGTGCCTCCGGGACGGTGGCCTACGAGCAGTACTTC. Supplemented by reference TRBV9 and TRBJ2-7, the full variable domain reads DSGVTQTPKHLITATGQRVTLRCSPRSGDLSVYWYQQSLDQGLQFLIQYYNGEERAKGNILERFSAQQFPDLHSELNLSSLELGDSALYFCASSASGTVAYEQYFGPGTRLTVT.

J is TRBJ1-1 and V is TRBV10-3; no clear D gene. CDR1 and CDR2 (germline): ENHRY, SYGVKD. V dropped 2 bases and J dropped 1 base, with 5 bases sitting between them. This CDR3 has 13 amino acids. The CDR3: CAISEMANTEAFF. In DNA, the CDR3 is TGTGCCATCAGTGAGATGGCGAACACTGAAGCTTTCTTT.

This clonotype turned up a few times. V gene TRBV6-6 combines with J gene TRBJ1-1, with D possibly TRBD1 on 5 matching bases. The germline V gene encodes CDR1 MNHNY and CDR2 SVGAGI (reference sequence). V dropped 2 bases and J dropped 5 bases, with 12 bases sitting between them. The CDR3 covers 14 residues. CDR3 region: CASSYGKGDTEAFF. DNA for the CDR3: TGTGCCAGCAGTTACGGCAAAGGGGATACTGAAGCTTTCTTT.

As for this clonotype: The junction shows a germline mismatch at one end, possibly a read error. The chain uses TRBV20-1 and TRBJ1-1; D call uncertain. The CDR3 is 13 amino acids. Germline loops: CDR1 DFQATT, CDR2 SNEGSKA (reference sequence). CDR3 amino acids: CSARSVTGAEVFF. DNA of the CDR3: TGCAGTGCTAGATCGGTCACCGGCGCTGAAGTTTTCTTT.

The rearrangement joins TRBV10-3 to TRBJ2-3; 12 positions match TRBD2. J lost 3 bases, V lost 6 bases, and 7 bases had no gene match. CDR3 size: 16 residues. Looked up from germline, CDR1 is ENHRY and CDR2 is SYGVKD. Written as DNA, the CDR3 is TGTGCCATCAGAACGATTGGACTAGCGGGGACAGATACGCAGTATTTT. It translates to CAIRTIGLAGTDTQYF.

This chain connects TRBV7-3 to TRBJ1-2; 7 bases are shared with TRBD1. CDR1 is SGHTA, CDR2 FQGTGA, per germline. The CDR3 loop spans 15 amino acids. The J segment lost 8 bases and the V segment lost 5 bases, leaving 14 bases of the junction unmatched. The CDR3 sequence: CASSPGTAGFHGYTF. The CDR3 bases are TGTGCCAGCAGCCCCGGGACAGCAGGGTTTCACGGCTACACCTTC.

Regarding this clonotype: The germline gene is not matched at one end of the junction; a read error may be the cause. In DNA form, the CDR3 reads TGCGCCAGCAGCTCCACCGGGACAGCTTACAATGGGCAGTTCTTC. It codes for CASSSTGTAYNGQFF. The chain carries TRBV5-1 and TRBJ2-1; 7 bases are shared with TRBD1. This CDR3 region has 15 residues. The germline V gene encodes CDR1 SGHRS and CDR2 YFSETQ.

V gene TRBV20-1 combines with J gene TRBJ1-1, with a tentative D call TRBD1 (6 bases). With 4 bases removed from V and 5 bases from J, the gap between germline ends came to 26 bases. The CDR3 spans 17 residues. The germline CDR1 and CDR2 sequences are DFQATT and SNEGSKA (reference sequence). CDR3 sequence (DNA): TGCAGTGCTACCACTGGGGGGACATGGGATAGTTTTACTGAAGCTTTCTTT. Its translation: CSATTGGTWDSFTEAFF.

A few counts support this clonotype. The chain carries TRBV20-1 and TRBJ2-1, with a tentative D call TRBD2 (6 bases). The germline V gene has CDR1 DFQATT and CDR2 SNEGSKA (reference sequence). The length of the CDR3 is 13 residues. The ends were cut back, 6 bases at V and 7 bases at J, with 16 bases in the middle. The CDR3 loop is CSAEPGLRNEQFF. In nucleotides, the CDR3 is TGCAGTGCGGAACCGGGACTTAGAAATGAGCAGTTCTTC.

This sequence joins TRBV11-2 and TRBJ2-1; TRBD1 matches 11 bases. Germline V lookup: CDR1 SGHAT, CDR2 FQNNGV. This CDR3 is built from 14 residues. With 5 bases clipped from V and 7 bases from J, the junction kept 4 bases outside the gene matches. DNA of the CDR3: TGTGCCAGCAGCGCAGGACAGGGGGCGAATGAGCAGTTCTTC. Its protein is CASSAGQGANEQFF.

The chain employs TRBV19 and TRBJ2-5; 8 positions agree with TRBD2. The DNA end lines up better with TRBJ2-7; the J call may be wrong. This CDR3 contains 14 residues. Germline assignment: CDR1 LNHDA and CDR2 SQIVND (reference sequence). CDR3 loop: CASSAGTRYYEQYF. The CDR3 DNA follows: TGTGCCAGTAGTGCGGGGACTAGATACTACGAGCAGTACTTC.

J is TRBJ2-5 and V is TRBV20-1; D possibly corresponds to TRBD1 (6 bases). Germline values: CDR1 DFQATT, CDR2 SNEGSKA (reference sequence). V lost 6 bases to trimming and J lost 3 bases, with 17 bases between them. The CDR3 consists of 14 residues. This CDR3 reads CSAYQWDTKETQYF. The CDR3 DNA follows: TGCAGTGCCTACCAGTGGGACACGAAAGAGACCCAGTACTTC.

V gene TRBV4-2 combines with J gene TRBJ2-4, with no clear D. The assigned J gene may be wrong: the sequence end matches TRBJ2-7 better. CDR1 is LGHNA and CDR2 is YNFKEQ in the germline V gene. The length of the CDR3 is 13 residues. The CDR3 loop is CASSRDPGYEQYF. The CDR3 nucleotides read TGTGCCAGCAGCCGAGATCCGGGCTACGAGCAGTACTTC.

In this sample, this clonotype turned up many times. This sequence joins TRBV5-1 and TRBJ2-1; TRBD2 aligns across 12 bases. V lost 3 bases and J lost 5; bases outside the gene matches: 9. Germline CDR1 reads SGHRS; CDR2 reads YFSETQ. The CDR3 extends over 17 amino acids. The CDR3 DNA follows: TGCGCCAGCAGCTCTTCCGGACTAGCGGGAAAAAACAATGAGCAGTTCTTC. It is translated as CASSSSGLAGKNNEQFF.

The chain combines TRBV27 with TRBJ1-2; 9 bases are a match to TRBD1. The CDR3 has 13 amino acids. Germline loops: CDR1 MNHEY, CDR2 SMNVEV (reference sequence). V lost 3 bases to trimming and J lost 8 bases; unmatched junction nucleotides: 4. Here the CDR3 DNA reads TGTGCCAGCAGTTTTATGACAGGGGGGGGCTACACCTTC. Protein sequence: CASSFMTGGGYTF.

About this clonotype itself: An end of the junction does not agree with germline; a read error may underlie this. CDR3 sequence: CVSSAGLARTYNEQFF. The CDR3 nucleotides are TGTGTCAGCAGTGCTGGACTAGCGCGTACCTACAATGAGCAGTTCTTC. The rearrangement uses TRBV12-3 or TRBV12-4 and TRBJ2-1, with TRBD2 matching over 9 bases. The CDR3 has 16 amino acids.

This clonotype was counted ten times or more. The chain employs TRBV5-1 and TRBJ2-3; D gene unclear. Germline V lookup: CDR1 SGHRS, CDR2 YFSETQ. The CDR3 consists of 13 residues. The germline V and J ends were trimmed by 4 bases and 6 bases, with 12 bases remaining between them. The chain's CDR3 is CASSQPTMDTQYF. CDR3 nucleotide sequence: TGCGCCAGCAGCCAACCAACGATGGATACGCAGTATTTT.

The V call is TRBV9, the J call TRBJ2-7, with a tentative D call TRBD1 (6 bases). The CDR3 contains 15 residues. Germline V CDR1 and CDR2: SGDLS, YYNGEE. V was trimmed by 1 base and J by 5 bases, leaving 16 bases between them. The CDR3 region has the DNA TGTGCCAGCAGCGTACAGGGGCGCGTTTGGAACGAGCAGTACTTC. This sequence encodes CASSVQGRVWNEQYF.

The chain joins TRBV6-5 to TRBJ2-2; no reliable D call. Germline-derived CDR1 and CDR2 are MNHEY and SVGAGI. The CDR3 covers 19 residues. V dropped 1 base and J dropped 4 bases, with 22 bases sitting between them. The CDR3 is CASSYFPPAQSVITGELFF. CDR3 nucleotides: TGTGCCAGCAGTTACTTCCCCCCCGCACAGTCGGTGATCACCGGGGAGCTGTTTTTT.

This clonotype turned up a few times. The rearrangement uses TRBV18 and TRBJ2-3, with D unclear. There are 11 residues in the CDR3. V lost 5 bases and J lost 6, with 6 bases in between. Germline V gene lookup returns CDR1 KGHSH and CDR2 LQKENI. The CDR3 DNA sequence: TGTGCCAGCTCAATGGTCGATACGCAGTATTTT. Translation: CASSMVDTQYF.

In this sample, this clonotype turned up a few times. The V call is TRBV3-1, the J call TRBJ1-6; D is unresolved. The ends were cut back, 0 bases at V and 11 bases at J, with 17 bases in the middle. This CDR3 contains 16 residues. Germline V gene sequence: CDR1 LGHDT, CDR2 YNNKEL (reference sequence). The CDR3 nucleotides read TGTGCCAGCAGCCAAGAGTATACCGGGTCCTATCCACCCCTCCACTTT. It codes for CASSQEYTGSYPPLHF.

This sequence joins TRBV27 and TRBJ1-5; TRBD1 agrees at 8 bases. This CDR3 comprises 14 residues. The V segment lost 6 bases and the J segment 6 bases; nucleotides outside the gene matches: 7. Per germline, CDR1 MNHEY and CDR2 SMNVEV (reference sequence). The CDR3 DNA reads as TGTGCCAGCAGAATGGGGCAGGGGGCTCAGCCCCAGCATTTT. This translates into CASRMGQGAQPQHF.

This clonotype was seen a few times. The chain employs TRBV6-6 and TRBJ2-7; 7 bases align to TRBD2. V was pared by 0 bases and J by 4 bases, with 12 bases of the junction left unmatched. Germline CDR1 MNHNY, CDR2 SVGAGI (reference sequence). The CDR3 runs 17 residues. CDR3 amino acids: CASSYSPDTSAYYEQYF. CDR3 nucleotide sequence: TGTGCCAGCAGTTACTCGCCTGACACTAGCGCCTATTACGAGCAGTACTTC.

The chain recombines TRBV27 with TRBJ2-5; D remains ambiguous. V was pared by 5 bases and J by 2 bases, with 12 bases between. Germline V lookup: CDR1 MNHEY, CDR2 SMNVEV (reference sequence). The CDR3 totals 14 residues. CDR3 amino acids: CASSGRSGQETQYF. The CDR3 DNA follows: TGTGCCAGCAGTGGAAGGTCTGGTCAAGAGACCCAGTACTTC.

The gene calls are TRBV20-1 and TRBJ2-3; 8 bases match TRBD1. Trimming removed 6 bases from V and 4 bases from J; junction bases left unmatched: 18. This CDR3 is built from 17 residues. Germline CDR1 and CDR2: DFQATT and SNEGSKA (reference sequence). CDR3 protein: CSASWPETGVVADTQYF. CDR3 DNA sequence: TGCAGTGCAAGTTGGCCGGAGACAGGGGTTGTAGCAGATACGCAGTATTTT.